The clone carrying this TCR beta chain was seen a single time. This table comes from immunoSEQ multiplex PCR, and its TCRdb copy is limited to in-frame clones, with some not included. In the table there are some 2.1 million clones, roughly 96% of which are singletons. This record comes from a study of shared clonotypes between healthy human individuals. Material: naive CD4+ T cells sorted from blood. Subset here: CD45RA+ positively selected. The receptor comes from a man between 18 and 29 years old in good health.

CDR3 region: CASSRAGLAVGDEQFF. The CDR3, as DNA: TGCGCCAGCAGCCGGGCGGGACTAGCGGTAGGGGATGAGCAGTTCTTC. The rearrangement uses TRBV4-1 and TRBJ2-1; 11 bases agree with TRBD2. With 4 bases clipped from V and 8 bases from J, the junction kept 10 bases outside the gene matches. Per the germline V gene, CDR1 is MGHRA and CDR2 is YSYEKL. The CDR3 has 16 residues.